Listed here is a single T cell receptor (beta chain). Its cognate antigen has yet to be identified. No base-level quality is on record; no much larger clone is a single base apart. These data come from a study of blood T cell repertoires in COVID-19 (dated by TCRdb to 2020 to 2022). About the full investigation: Samples from collaborators originated in the United States, Italy and Spain and spanned both the acute and convalescent phases of COVID-19. A freely available public database, intended as a resource for researchers studying the immune response to SARS-CoV-2, is where the repertoires were released. Samples came from the ongoing ImmuneRACE study (first 160 participants) plus 1,254 subjects from 6 global collaborators. Deeply sampled blood TCRbeta repertoires from subjects exposed to, actively infected with, or recovered from COVID-19 were included in the dataset. Where available, HLA class I and class II types were obtained from metadata supplied by the sample provider rather than from assay-based typing. Sample metadata almost always included a de-identified subject ID, COVID-19 status, age in years and sex. The prospective study material was composed of cDNA or gDNA derived from T cells, B-cell-depleted T cells, or PBMCs. The paper as a whole reports these results and caveats: How much clinical and demographic metadata was included differed by source and by participant, and the metadata was provided uncurated.

At one collaborating source in Seattle, patients were enrolled during active infection and were followed longitudinally through the course of disease. Whole blood was collected in K2EDTA tubes by collaborating institutions according to the institutions' own protocols. For TCRbeta analysis, collaborators shipped samples as frozen whole blood, isolated PBMCs, or DNA extracted from either of those sample types. TCRbeta CDR3 regions were amplified from genomic DNA using the immunoSEQ Assay, a bias-controlled multiplex PCR. The original pipeline was this. Within the assay, amplification of reference gene primers was used to estimate how many nucleated cells each sample contained. To quantify the absolute abundance of each unique TCRbeta CDR3 rearrangement, sequence reads were collapsed and filtered. For each sample, productive Simpson clonality was calculated as the square root of Simpson's diversity index across productive rearrangements. The immuneACCESS repertoire file appears here via TCRdb, limited to in-frame rearrangements. These files lack a portion of the clones; in checked studies, under half of the deficit traces to unresolved V genes, and the cause of the others is not known. That table supplies the V and J calls and clone size; D and trimming were determined from the DNA. The sample table holds about 160,000 clones, of which 70% to 80% were seen once. The ten largest clonotypes hold 7% to 10% of the sample.

The CDR3 has 15 amino acids, counting the end cysteine and phenylalanine. The read is trimmed to its CDR3 DNA, 45 bases read in frame from base 1. As encoded in the germline V gene, CDR1 is SGHTS while CDR2 is YDEGEE. V is reduced by 4 bases and J by 7 bases, leaving a spacing of 17 bases between them. The TCR was taken from a woman aged 60-75 years with COVID-19, enrolled during active disease. The sequenced sample was peripheral blood. The V gene is TRBV5-8 and the J gene is TRBJ1-4; a tentative D match to TRBD1 spans 6 bases. The CDR3 has the sequence CASSQDGGRAEKLFF. The nucleotides are TGTGCCAGCAGCCAAGACGGGGGGCGCGCTGAAAAACTGTTTTTT.